This entry is about one T cell receptor beta chain. The record originates from a study of preoperative IRX-2 immunotherapy in early breast cancer. As to treatment: preoperative locoregional IRX-2 cytokine immunotherapy. This phase Ib study tested locoregional IRX-2 cytokine immunotherapy given before surgery. The CDR3 contains 12 residues. V was pared by 6 bases and J by 8 bases, with 6 bases of the junction left unmatched. In germline, CDR1 is MNHGY, CDR2 SAAAGT. TCRdb's table, derived via immunoSEQ multiplex PCR, lists solely in-frame clones and lacks some. The table includes 2,500 to 3,500 clones, around 74% detected once.

This sequence was found in a human donor with breast cancer. Sequences were derived from tumor tissue, sampled before IRX-2 immunotherapy. The V and J genes are TRBV6-8 and TRBJ1-2; 7 nucleotides match TRBD1. CDR3 protein: CASRIGGEGYTF. The CDR3 region has the DNA TGTGCCAGCAGAATAGGGGGCGAAGGCTACACCTTC.